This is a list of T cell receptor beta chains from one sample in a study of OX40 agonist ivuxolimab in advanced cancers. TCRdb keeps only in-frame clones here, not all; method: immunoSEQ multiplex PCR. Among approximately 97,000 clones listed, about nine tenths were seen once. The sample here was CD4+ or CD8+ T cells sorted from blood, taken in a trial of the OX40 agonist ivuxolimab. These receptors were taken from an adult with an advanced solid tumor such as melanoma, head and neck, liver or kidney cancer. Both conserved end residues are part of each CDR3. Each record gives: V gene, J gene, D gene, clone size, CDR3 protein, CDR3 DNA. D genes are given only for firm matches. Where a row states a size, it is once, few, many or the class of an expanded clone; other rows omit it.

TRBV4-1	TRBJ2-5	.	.	CASSQEEVETQYF	TGCGCCAGCAGCCAAGAAGAGGTTGAGACCCAGTACTTC
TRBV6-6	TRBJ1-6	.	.	CATRKAINSPLHF	TGTGCCACTCGAAAAGCTATTAATTCACCCCTCCACTTT
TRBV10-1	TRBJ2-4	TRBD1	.	CASSEGQGASDIQYF	TGCGCCAGCAGTGAGGGACAGGGGGCTTCGGACATTCAGTACTTC
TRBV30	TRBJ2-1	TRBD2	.	CAWRVRGYNEQFF	TGTGCCTGGAGGGTGCGGGGGTACAATGAGCAGTTCTTC
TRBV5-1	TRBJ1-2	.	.	CASSFTGGDGYTF	TGCGCCAGCAGCTTTACAGGTGGAGATGGCTACACCTTC
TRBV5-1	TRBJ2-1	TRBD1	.	CASQGAYNEQFF	TGCGCCAGCCAGGGGGCCTACAATGAGCAGTTCTTC
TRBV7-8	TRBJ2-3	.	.	CASRGFFTDTQYF	TGTGCCAGCCGAGGGTTTTTCACAGATACGCAGTATTTT
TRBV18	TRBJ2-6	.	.	CASSLREGANVLTF	TGTGCCAGCTCCCTACGGGAAGGGGCCAACGTCCTGACTTTC
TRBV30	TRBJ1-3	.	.	CASDRGAGNTIYF	TGTGCCTCGGACAGAGGGGCTGGAAACACCATATATTTT
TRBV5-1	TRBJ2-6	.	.	CASSLPQGVSGANVLTF	TGCGCCAGCAGCCTCCCCCAGGGCGTCTCTGGGGCCAACGTCCTGACTTTC
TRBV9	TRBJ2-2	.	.	CASSADPLRNRGTWNTGELFF	TGTGCCAGCAGCGCCGATCCCCTTAGGAATCGAGGGACATGGAACACCGGGGAGCTGTTTTTT
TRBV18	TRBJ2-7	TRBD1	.	CASSPVTGTESYEQYF	TGTGCCAGCTCACCCGTTACCGGGACAGAATCCTACGAGCAGTACTTC
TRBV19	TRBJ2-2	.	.	CASRPWERVETRNTGELFF	TGTGCCAGTAGGCCTTGGGAGCGGGTCGAAACAAGGAACACCGGGGAGCTGTTTTTT
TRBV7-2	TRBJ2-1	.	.	CASSFAPSLAWGEQFF	TGTGCCAGCAGCTTTGCCCCCTCCCTAGCGTGGGGGGAGCAGTTCTTC
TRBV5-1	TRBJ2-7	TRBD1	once	CASSLRQGQEQYF	TGCGCCAGCAGCTTACGACAGGGCCAGGAGCAGTACTTC
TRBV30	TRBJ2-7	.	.	CAWSTDSYEQYF	TGTGCCTGGAGTACCGACTCCTACGAGCAGTACTTC
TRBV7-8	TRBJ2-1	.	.	CASSSVGQGNEQFF	TGTGCCAGCAGCTCAGTAGGGCAGGGCAATGAGCAGTTCTTC
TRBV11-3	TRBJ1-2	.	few	CASSSFDRPYGYTF	TGTGCCAGCAGTTCCTTCGACAGGCCCTATGGCTACACCTTC
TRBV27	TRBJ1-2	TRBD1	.	CASRLKPGGLTYGYTF	TGTGCCAGCAGACTAAAACCAGGGGGACTAACCTATGGCTACACCTTC
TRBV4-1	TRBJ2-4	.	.	CASSLLGADRSTKNIQYF	TGCGCCAGCAGCCTCCTAGGGGCGGACAGATCTACCAAAAACATTCAGTACTTC
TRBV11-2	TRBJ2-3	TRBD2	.	CASSLAPSGSGGLQDTQYF	TGTGCCAGCAGCTTAGCCCCAAGTGGGAGCGGGGGGCTTCAAGATACGCAGTATTTT
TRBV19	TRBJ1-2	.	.	CASSTRRNGYTF	TGTGCCAGTAGTACACGGAGAAATGGCTACACCTTC
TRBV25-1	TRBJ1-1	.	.	CASSEGGWGLEAFF	TGTGCCAGCAGTGAGGGGGGATGGGGGCTTGAAGCTTTCTTT
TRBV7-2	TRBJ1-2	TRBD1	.	CASSLVQGANYGYTF	TGTGCCAGCAGCTTAGTTCAGGGGGCTAACTATGGCTACACCTTC
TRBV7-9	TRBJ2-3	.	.	CASSFGTDTQYF	TGTGCCAGCAGCTTCGGCACAGATACGCAGTATTTT
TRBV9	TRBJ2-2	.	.	CASRRTSTGELFF	TGTGCCAGCAGAAGGACATCCACCGGGGAGCTGTTTTTT
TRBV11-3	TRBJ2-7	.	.	CASSLDPGTSYEQYF	TGTGCCAGCAGCTTAGACCCAGGGACTTCCTACGAGCAGTACTTC
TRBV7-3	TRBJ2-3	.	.	CASSPSMSTDTQYF	TGTGCCAGCAGCCCAAGTATGAGCACAGATACGCAGTATTTT
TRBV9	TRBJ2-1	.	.	CASSKQGWMNEQFF	TGTGCCAGCAGCAAACAGGGATGGATGAATGAGCAGTTCTTC
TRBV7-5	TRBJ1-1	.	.	CARSGGSNTEAFF	TGTGCCAGGTCCGGGGGATCGAACACTGAAGCTTTCTTT
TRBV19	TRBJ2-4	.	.	CASSIGQRNIQYF	TGTGCCAGTAGTATAGGACAGAGAAACATTCAGTACTTC
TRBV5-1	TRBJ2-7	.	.	CASSLSGQGLYEQYF	TGCGCCAGCAGCTTAAGCGGGCAGGGGTTGTACGAGCAGTACTTC
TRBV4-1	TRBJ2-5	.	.	CASSQDGLAGETQYF	TGCGCCAGCAGCCAAGACGGGCTAGCCGGAGAGACCCAGTACTTC
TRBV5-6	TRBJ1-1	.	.	CASSPGGWRVRNTEAFF	TGTGCCAGCAGCCCTGGGGGGTGGAGGGTGCGGAACACTGAAGCTTTCTTT
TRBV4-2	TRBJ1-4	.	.	CASSQGAGNEKLFF	TGTGCCAGCAGCCAAGGGGCAGGTAATGAAAAACTGTTTTTT
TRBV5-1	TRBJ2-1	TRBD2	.	CASSRTSGRGGLGNEQFF	TGCGCCAGCAGCCGGACTAGCGGGAGAGGGGGGTTAGGCAATGAGCAGTTCTTC
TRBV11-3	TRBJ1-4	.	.	CASSSSRGKRNEKLFF	TGTGCCAGCAGCTCATCACGGGGGAAAAGAAATGAAAAACTGTTTTTT
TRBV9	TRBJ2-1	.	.	CASSVGGQSYNEQFF	TGTGCCAGCAGCGTAGGAGGTCAGTCCTACAATGAGCAGTTCTTC
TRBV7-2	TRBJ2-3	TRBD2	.	CASSFGLGADTQYF	TGTGCCAGCAGCTTTGGACTAGGCGCAGATACGCAGTATTTT
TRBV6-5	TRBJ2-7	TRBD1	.	CASRFTGGNYEQYF	TGTGCCTCGCGTTTTACAGGGGGCAATTACGAGCAGTACTTC
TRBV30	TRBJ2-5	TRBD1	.	CAWSHLGGGTETQYF	TGTGCCTGGAGTCACCTAGGGGGCGGTACGGAGACCCAGTACTTC
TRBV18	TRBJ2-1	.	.	CASSPSGPTYNEQFF	TGTGCCAGCTCACCCTCGGGGCCCACCTACAATGAGCAGTTCTTC
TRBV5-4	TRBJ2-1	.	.	CASGVDGGYNEQFF	TGTGCCAGCGGGGTGGATGGGGGGTACAATGAGCAGTTCTTC
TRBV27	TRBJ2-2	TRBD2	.	CASHTKYVAGLTGELFF	TGTGCCAGCCATACCAAATATGTAGCGGGTCTTACCGGGGAGCTGTTTTTT
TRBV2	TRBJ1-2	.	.	CASSASNYGYTF	TGTGCCAGCTCTGCCAGCAACTATGGCTACACCTTC
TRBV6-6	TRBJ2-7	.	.	CASSYSLTNRAYEQYF	TGTGCCAGCAGTTATTCCCTGACTAATCGAGCCTACGAGCAGTACTTC
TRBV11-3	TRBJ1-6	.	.	CASSPRAEAPLHF	TGTGCCAGCAGCCCACGGGCAGAAGCACCCCTCCACTTT
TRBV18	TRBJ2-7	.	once	CASSPDLGGPEQYF	TGTGCCAGCTCACCGGACCTCGGAGGCCCCGAGCAGTACTTC